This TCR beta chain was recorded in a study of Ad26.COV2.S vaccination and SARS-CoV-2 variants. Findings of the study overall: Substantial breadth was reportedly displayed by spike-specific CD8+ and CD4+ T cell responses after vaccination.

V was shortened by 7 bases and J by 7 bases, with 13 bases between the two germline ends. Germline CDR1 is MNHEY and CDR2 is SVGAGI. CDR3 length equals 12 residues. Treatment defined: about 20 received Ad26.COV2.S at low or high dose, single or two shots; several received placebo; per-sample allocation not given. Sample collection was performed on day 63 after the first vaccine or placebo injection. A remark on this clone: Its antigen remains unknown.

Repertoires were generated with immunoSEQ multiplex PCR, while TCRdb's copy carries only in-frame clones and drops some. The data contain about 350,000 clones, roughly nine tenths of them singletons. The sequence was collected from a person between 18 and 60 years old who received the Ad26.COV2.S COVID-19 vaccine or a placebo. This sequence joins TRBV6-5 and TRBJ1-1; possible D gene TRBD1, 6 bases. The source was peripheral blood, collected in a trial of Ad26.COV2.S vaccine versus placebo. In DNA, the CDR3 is TGTGCCAGCACCAAAGGACAGCATGAAGCTTTCTTT. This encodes CASTKGQHEAFF.